The T cell receptor (beta chain) described here comes from a study of blood T cell repertoires in COVID-19. Looking at the study overall: Nucleic acid was either cDNA or gDNA, and it came from T cells, B-cell-depleted T cells, or PBMCs.

The assay was immunoSEQ multiplex PCR, and TCRdb's table has in-frame clones only and misses some. The sample lists around 270,000 clones, around 82% occurring once. This CDR3 has 19 residues. The V gene's germline CDR1 is SEHNR and CDR2 FQNEAQ (reference sequence). The J segment lost 0 bases and the V segment lost 2 bases, leaving 6 bases of the junction unmatched. V and J are TRBV7-9 and TRBJ2-6, with TRBD1 matching over 11 bases. The sequence derives from a person aged 70 to 79 with COVID-19, enrolled during active disease. The source material was peripheral blood. CDR3 DNA sequence: TGTGCCAGCAGCTTAATGTTCGGGACAGGGGGCTCTGGGGCCAACGTCCTGACTTTC. Protein: CASSLMFGTGGSGANVLTF.